Described below is a single T cell receptor beta chain sequence and its context. The antigen it binds to is not known. Base qualities are not recorded, but no much larger clone differs from it by a single base. Library preparation used the immunoSEQ multiplex PCR assay. On the authors' methods: A statistical classification framework was built for diagnosing cytomegalovirus status from the catalog of TCR beta chain sequences. Held by TCRdb, this immuneACCESS table contains in-frame sequences only and omits some clones. Under half of the omission traces to an unresolved V gene where checked; the cause of the rest is unknown. That table furnishes V, J and clone size, whereas the DNA furnished D and trimming. Here the sample has 260,000 or so clones; approximately 88% occur a single time. The top ten constitute 0.92% of the sample. V has 1 base trimmed and J has 2 bases trimmed; junction bases matching no gene number 5. There are 15 amino acids in the CDR3, from cysteine to phenylalanine inclusive. CDR3 DNA only is kept here, 45 bases in frame from base 1. CDR1 SQVTM and CDR2 ANQGSEA were looked up in the germline V gene.

This specimen belongs to a study of cytomegalovirus exposure and HLA in healthy donors (dated by TCRdb to 2016 to 2017). Study-wide context: The 700 or so repertoires of the first cohort and the 120 or so validation repertoires were produced on the same platform, according to a later analysis. Besides the first cohort of roughly 700 subjects, a separate validation cohort made up of about 120 different subjects was used. The study aimed to test whether signatures of past pathogen exposure could be identified by cataloging public T cell receptors. To predict cytomegalovirus infection status, the study brought together high-throughput TCR immunosequencing, statistical association of individual TCRs with disease status, and machine learning.

The donors belonged to the validation cohort of about 120 subjects, which was separate from the approximately 610-subject first cohort. The paper as a whole reports these results and caveats: The classifier was reported to diagnose cytomegalovirus status with high specificity and sensitivity in both the original cohort and the validation cohort. All 130 or so repertoires were used to score co-occurrence in the validation cohort in a later analysis, because that analysis had no HLA typing for the cohort. In a later analysis, TCRs clustered in the first cohort were found to also tend to co-occur in the 110 or so validation repertoires, with roughly 93% of cluster scores above 0. The study listed 150 to 200 TCR beta chains as associated with cytomegalovirus. It was suggested by the authors that the approach could potentially be generalized to other disease states and immunological phenotypes. In vitro tests confirmed that a few of the cytomegalovirus-associated TCR beta chains recognize cytomegalovirus antigens. While some public TCRs were present in many individuals, most TCR sequences turned up only very rarely across donors.

The chain is encoded by TRBV29-1 joined to TRBJ2-3, and 8 bases in between align with TRBD1. The sequenced material came from PBMCs. The receptor was derived from a woman between 18 and 29 years old in good health and CMV-seronegative. The CDR3 amino acid sequence is: CSVEGTGQATDTQYF. The nucleotides read TGCAGCGTTGAAGGTACGGGACAGGCCACAGATACGCAGTATTTT.